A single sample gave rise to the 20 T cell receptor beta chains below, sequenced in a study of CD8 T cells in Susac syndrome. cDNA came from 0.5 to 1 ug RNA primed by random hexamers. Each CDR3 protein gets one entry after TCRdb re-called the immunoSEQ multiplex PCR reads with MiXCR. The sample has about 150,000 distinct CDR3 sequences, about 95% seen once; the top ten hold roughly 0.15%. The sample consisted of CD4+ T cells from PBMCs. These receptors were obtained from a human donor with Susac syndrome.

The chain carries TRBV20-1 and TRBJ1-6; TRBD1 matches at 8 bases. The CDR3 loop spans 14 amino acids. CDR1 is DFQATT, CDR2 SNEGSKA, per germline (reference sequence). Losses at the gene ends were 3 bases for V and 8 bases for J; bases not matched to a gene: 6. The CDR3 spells CSASYRGGDSPLHF. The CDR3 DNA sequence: TGCAGTGCTAGCTACAGGGGGGGCGATTCACCCCTCCACTTT.

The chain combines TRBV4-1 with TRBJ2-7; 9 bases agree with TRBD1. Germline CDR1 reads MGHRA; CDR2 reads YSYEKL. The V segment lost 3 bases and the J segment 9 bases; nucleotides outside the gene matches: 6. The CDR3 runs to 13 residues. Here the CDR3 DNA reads TGCGCCAGCAGCCAGGACAGGGGAAGGGCGCAGTACTTC. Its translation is CASSQDRGRAQYF.

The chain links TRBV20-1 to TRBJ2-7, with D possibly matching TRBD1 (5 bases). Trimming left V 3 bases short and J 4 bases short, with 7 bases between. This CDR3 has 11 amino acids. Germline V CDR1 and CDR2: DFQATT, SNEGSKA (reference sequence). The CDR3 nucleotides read TGCAGTGCTAGGAGACAGTACGAGCAGTACTTC. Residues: CSARRQYEQYF.

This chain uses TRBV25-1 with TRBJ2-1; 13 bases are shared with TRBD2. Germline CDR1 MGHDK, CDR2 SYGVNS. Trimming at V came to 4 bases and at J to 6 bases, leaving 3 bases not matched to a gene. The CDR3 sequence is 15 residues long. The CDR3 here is CASSAGLAGFNEQFF. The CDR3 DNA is TGTGCCAGCAGTGCGGGACTAGCGGGGTTCAATGAGCAGTTCTTC. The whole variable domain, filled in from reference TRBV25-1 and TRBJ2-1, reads EADIYQTPRYLVIGTGKKITLECSQTMGHDKMYWYQQDPGMELHLIHYSYGVNSTEKGDLSSESTVSRIRTEHFPLTLESARPSHTSQYLCASSAGLAGFNEQFFGPGTRLTVL.

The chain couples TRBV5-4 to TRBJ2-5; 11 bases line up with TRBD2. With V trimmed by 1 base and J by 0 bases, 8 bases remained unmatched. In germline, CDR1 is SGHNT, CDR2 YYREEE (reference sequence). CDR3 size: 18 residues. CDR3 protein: CASSLKRASGGYQETQYF. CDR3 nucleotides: TGTGCCAGCAGCTTGAAGAGGGCTAGCGGGGGGTACCAAGAGACCCAGTACTTC.

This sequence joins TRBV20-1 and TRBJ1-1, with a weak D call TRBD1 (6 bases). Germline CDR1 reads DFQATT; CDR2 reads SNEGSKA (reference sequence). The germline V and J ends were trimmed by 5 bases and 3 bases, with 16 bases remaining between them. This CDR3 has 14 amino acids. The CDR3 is CSAPKTGEDTEAFF. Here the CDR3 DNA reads TGCAGTGCTCCCAAGACAGGCGAAGACACTGAAGCTTTCTTT.

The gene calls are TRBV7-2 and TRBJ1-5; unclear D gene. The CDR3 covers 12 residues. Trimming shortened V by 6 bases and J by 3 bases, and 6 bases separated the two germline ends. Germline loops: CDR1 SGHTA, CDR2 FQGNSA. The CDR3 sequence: CASREPNQPQHF. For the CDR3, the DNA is TGTGCCAGCAGGGAGCCCAATCAGCCCCAGCATTTT.

The CDR3 is CASSGQVDGYVGYTF. The CDR3 DNA reads TGTGCCAGCAGCGGACAGGTCGATGGCTATGTTGGCTACACCTTC. The chain combines TRBV11-1 with TRBJ1-2; 7 bases map to TRBD1. Germline V gene lookup returns CDR1 SGHAT and CDR2 FQDESV (reference sequence). The CDR3 consists of 15 residues. With V trimmed by 5 bases and J by 7 bases, 13 bases remained unmatched.

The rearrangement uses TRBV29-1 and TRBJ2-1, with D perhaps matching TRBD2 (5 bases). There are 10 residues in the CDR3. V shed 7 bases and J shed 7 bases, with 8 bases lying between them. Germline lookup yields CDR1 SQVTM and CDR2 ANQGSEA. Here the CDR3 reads CSGGENEQFF. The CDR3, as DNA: TGCAGCGGTGGGGAGAATGAGCAGTTCTTC.

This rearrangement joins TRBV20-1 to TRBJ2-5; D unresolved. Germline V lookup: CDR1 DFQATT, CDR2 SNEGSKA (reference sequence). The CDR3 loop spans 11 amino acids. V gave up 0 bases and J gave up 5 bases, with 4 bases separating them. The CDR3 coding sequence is TGCAGTGCTAGAGACAAGGAGACCCAGTACTTC. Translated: CSARDKETQYF.

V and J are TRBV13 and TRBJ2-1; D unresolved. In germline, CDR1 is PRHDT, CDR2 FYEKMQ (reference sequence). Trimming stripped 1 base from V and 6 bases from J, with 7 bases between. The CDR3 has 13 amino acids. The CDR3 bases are TGTGCCAGCAGCTTAGACTCGGTCAATGAGCAGTTCTTC. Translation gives CASSLDSVNEQFF.

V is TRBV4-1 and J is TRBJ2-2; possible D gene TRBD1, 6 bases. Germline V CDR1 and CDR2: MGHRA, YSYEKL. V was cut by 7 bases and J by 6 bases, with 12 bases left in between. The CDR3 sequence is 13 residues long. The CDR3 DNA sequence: TGCGCCAGCAACTACGAGGGGGCCGGGGAGCTGTTTTTT. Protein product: CASNYEGAGELFF.

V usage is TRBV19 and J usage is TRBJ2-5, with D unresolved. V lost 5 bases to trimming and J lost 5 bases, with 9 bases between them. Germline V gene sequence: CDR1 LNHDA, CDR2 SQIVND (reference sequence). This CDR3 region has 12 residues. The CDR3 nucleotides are TGTGCCAGTAGTCTAGGGTTTGAGACCCAGTACTTC. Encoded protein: CASSLGFETQYF. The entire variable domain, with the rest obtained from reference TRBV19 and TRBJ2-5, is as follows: DGGITQSPKYLFRKEGQNVTLSCEQNLNHDAMYWYRQDPGQGLRLIYYSQIVNDFQKGDIAEGYSVSREKKESFPLTVTSAQKNPTAFYLCASSLGFETQYFGPGTRLLVL.

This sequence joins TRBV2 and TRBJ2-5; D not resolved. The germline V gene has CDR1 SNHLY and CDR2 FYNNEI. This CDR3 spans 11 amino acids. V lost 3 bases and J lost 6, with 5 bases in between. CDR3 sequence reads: CASSEDKTQYF. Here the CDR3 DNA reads TGTGCCAGCAGTGAGGATAAGACCCAGTACTTC. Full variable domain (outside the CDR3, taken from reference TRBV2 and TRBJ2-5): EPEVTQTPSHQVTQMGQEVILRCVPISNHLYFYWYRQILGQKVEFLVSFYNNEISEKSEIFDDQFSVERPDGSNFTLKIRSTKLEDSAMYFCASSEDKTQYFGPGTRLLVL.

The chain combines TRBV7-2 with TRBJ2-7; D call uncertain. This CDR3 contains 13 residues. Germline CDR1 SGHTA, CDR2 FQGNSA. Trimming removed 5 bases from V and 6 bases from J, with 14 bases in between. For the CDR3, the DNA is TGTGCCAGCAGCGCCAGGCCAGGCTCCGAGCAGTACTTC. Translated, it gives CASSARPGSEQYF. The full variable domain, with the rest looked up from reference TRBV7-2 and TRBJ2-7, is GAGVSQSPSNKVTEKGKDVELRCDPISGHTALYWYRQSLGQGLEFLIYFQGNSAPDKSGLPSDRFSAERTGGSVSTLTIQRTQQEDSAVYLCASSARPGSEQYFGPGTRLTVT.

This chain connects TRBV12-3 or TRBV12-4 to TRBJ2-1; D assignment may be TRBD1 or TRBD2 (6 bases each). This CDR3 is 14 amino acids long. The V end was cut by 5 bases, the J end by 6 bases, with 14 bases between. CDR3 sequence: CASSHTGAFNEQFF. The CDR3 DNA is TGTGCCAGCAGTCATACGGGGGCCTTCAATGAGCAGTTCTTC.

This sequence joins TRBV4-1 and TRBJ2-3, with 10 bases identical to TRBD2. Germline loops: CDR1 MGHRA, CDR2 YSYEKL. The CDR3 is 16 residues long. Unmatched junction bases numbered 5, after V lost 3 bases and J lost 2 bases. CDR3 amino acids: CASSQRGLAITDTQYF. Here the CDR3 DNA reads TGCGCCAGCAGCCAGAGGGGACTAGCGATCACAGATACGCAGTATTTT.

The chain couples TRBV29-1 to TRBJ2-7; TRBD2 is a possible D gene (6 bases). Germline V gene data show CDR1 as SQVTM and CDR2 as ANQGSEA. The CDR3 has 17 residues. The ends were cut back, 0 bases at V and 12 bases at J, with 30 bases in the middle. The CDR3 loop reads CSVEDSRETSLPTTLYF. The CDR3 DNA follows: TGCAGCGTTGAAGATTCCAGGGAAACTAGCCTACCCACCACTTTGTACTTC.

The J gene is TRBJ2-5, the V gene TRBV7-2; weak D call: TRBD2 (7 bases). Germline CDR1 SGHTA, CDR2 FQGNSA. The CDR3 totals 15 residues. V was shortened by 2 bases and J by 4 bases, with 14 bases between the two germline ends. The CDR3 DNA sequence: TGTGCCAGCAGCTTACTCTCAGGGGAGGGAGAGACCCAGTACTTC. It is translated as CASSLLSGEGETQYF.

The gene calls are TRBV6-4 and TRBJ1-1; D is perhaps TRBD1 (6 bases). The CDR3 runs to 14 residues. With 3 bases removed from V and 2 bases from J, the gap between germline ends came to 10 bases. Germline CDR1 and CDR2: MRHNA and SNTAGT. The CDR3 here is CASSEQGGNTEAFF. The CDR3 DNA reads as TGTGCCAGCAGTGAACAGGGTGGAAACACTGAAGCTTTCTTT.